These 19 T cell receptor beta chains share one sample of origin, sequenced in a study of post-analysis software for immune sequencing data. Overall study results and limits: The five TRBV segments detected at higher frequency in patients than in controls included TRBV5-6, TRBV5-1 and TRBV20-1.

cDNA libraries of TCR beta carried unique molecular identifiers. TCRdb itself ran the PCR reads through MiXCR, one entry per CDR3 protein. The data show 750,000 to 900,000 distinct CDR3 sequences, with roughly 50% seen just once and roughly 5.2% held by the top ten. These receptors have no known antigen. The sequencing sample was made of blood. The receptors derive from a girl under 18 with multiple sclerosis.

The rearrangement uses TRBV13 and TRBJ2-1; no clear D. This CDR3 spans 14 amino acids. V lost 4 bases, J lost 3 bases, and 10 bases lay in between. Germline-derived CDR1 and CDR2 are PRHDT and FYEKMQ (reference sequence). The CDR3 bases are TGTGCCAGCAGCTCTTTGGCAGACTACAATGAGCAGTTCTTC. Encoded protein: CASSSLADYNEQFF.

CDR3 sequence: CASSSRDGIEQFF. The DNA for the CDR3 is TGTGCCAGCAGTTCCAGGGACGGGATTGAGCAGTTCTTC. The chain links TRBV12-3 or TRBV12-4 to TRBJ2-1, with D perhaps being TRBD1 or TRBD2 (5 bases each). CDR3 length: 13 amino acids. V dropped 4 bases and J dropped 9 bases, with 13 bases sitting between them.

This sequence joins TRBV6-6 and TRBJ2-3; 8 nucleotides line up with TRBD2. Unmatched junction bases numbered 5, after V lost 2 bases and J lost 4 bases. The CDR3 is made up of 15 amino acids. CDR1 MNHNY and CDR2 SVGAGI come from the germline V gene (reference sequence). CDR3 coding DNA: TGTGCCAGCAGTTACCCCGGGGGGGGCGCAGATACGCAGTATTTT. Protein: CASSYPGGGADTQYF.

This clonotype is a singleton in its sample. V usage is TRBV7-9 and J usage is TRBJ2-6, with a tentative D call TRBD2 (5 bases). Germline values: CDR1 SEHNR, CDR2 FQNEAQ (reference sequence). V was trimmed by 7 bases and J by 4 bases, leaving 8 bases between them. This CDR3 has 13 residues. The CDR3 is CASMPGGANVLTF. The CDR3 DNA reads TGTGCCAGCATGCCGGGGGGGGCCAACGTCCTGACTTTC. The complete variable domain, with remaining parts taken from reference TRBV7-9 and TRBJ2-6, reads DTGVSQNPRHKITKRGQNVTFRCDPISEHNRLYWYRQTLGQGPEFLTYFQNEAQLEKSRLLSDRFSAERPKGSFSTLEIQRTEQGDSAMYLCASMPGGANVLTFGAGSRLTVL.

The rearrangement joins TRBV6-1 to TRBJ2-5; 14 nucleotides line up with TRBD2. The V gene end was trimmed by 1 base and the J gene end by 3 bases; junction bases not matched to a gene: 4. The CDR3 extends over 17 amino acids. Germline CDR1 MNHNS, CDR2 SASEGT. The chain's CDR3 is CASSEERGLAGEETQYF. In nucleotides, the CDR3 is TGTGCCAGCAGTGAAGAGAGGGGACTAGCGGGAGAAGAGACCCAGTACTTC.

CDR3 nucleotides: TGTGCCAGCAGCATTAGACGGGATTTCACAGATACGCAGTATTTT. It yields the protein CASSIRRDFTDTQYF. The rearrangement links TRBV28 to TRBJ2-3, with D possibly being TRBD2 (5 bases). Germline assignment: CDR1 MDHEN and CDR2 SYDVKM. The V end lost 6 bases, the J end lost 2 bases, and 15 bases lay between the germline ends. The CDR3 spans 15 residues.

In this sample, this clonotype turned up a few times. The chain carries TRBV6-6 and TRBJ2-4; 9 nucleotides line up with TRBD1. This CDR3 region has 15 residues. The V segment lost 6 bases and the J segment 3 bases; nucleotides outside the gene matches: 6. In germline, CDR1 is MNHNY, CDR2 SVGAGI (reference sequence). CDR3 DNA: TGTGCCAGCAGCGACAGGGGGGGAGGCAAAAACATTCAGTACTTC. This codes for CASSDRGGGKNIQYF.

V usage is TRBV9 and J usage is TRBJ2-1; the match to TRBD2 covers 12 bases. Looked up from germline, CDR1 is SGDLS and CDR2 is YYNGEE. CDR3 length equals 17 residues. J lost 5 bases, V lost 4 bases, and 10 bases had no gene match. CDR3 bases: TGTGCCAGCAGCCCCGGGACTAGCGGGTTGCAAGACAATGAGCAGTTCTTC. This gives the protein CASSPGTSGLQDNEQFF.

The genes are TRBV7-2 and TRBJ2-7; D might be TRBD2 (6 bases). V was shortened by 1 base and J by 7 bases, with 17 bases between the two germline ends. This CDR3 is built from 15 residues. Germline CDR1 is SGHTA and CDR2 is FQGNSA. The CDR3, as DNA: TGTGCCAGCAGCTTAGGAGGTTCCCTACGGGGGGAGCAGTACTTC. This codes for CASSLGGSLRGEQYF.

This clonotype was picked up a small number of times. The V and J genes are TRBV29-1 and TRBJ2-7, with 8 bases matching TRBD1. CDR1 and CDR2 from the germline V gene are SQVTM and ANQGSEA. This CDR3 region has 13 residues. J gave up 3 bases and V 7 bases, and 8 bases lay outside the gene matches. CDR3 DNA sequence: TGCAGCGCCTCAGTGGGGACAGGCTACGAGCAGTACTTC. Encoded protein: CSASVGTGYEQYF.

The genes are TRBV10-3 and TRBJ2-7; 9 positions match TRBD1. This CDR3 spans 13 amino acids. CDR1 and CDR2 (germline): ENHRY, SYGVKD. The junction had 5 bases not matched to a gene; V was cut back by 5 bases and J by 6 bases. The CDR3 nucleotides are TGTGCCATCAGTCCGGGACAGGGTGGCGAGCAGTACTTC. It codes for CAISPGQGGEQYF.

The chain is built from TRBV12-3 or TRBV12-4 and TRBJ1-2; D is undetermined. The CDR3 has 13 amino acids. Trimming took 4 bases from V and 5 from J, leaving 11 bases between them. The CDR3 DNA reads as TGTGCCAGCAGTTCCGGGGTCGGTTATGGCTACACCTTC. As protein: CASSSGVGYGYTF.

This clonotype turned up a few times. The chain combines TRBV6-5 with TRBJ2-1; 7 nucleotides line up with TRBD2. V dropped 6 bases and J dropped 5; count of bases not matched to a gene: 10. CDR1 and CDR2 (germline): MNHEY, SVGAGI. The CDR3 length is 15 residues. The CDR3 here is CASSYTGGNHNEQFF. DNA of the CDR3: TGTGCCAGCAGCTATACGGGGGGAAACCACAATGAGCAGTTCTTC.

In DNA form, the CDR3 reads TGTGCCAGCAGCCAAGTGGCGCGTGAGCAGTTCTTC. It yields the protein CASSQVAREQFF. This sequence joins TRBV3-1 and TRBJ2-1; no reliable D call. Germline V gene sequence: CDR1 LGHDT, CDR2 YNNKEL (reference sequence). This CDR3 is built from 12 residues. The V and J ends lost 1 base and 9 bases respectively, with 7 bases between them.

The rearrangement links TRBV11-3 to TRBJ2-7; TRBD1 agrees at 11 bases. J lost 5 bases, V lost 5 bases, and 8 bases had no gene match. The length of the CDR3 is 15 residues. From germline, CDR1 is SGHNT and CDR2 YENEEA. The CDR3 DNA sequence: TGTGCCAGCAGCCTAGGACAGGGGGCAAATGACGAGCAGTACTTC. It codes for CASSLGQGANDEQYF.

V is TRBV4-1 and J is TRBJ2-5, with 7 bases lining up with TRBD2. Per germline, CDR1 MGHRA and CDR2 YSYEKL. The ends lost 2 bases at V and 5 bases at J; junction bases unmatched: 5. The CDR3 covers 14 residues. The CDR3 nucleotides read TGCGCCAGCAGCCAAAGTCCGGGGGGTGAGACCCAGTACTTC. Translated, it gives CASSQSPGGETQYF.

The chain couples TRBV20-1 to TRBJ1-2; D unclear. In germline, CDR1 is DFQATT, CDR2 SNEGSKA (reference sequence). Trimming removed 0 bases from V and 8 bases from J, with 13 bases in between. The CDR3 spans 13 residues. For the CDR3, the DNA is TGCAGTGCTAGAGATAGGGCAAGGCAAGGCTACACCTTC. Amino acids: CSARDRARQGYTF.

This rearrangement joins TRBV6-2 or TRBV6-3 to TRBJ1-6; 8 positions agree with TRBD1. CDR1 and CDR2 (germline): MNHEY, SVGEGT. The CDR3 length is 14 residues. V dropped 10 bases and J dropped 10; count of bases not matched to a gene: 12. The CDR3 reads CATVRQGTESPLHF. The CDR3 bases are TGTGCCACCGTAAGACAGGGGACGGAGTCACCCCTCCACTTT.

This clonotype was detected a few times. The V and J genes are TRBV12-3 or TRBV12-4 and TRBJ2-3; D is uncertain. V was trimmed by 8 bases and J by 6 bases, leaving 12 bases between them. The CDR3 extends over 12 amino acids. The CDR3 region has the DNA TGTGCCAGCCGTCAAAATTCGGATACGCAGTATTTT. As protein: CASRQNSDTQYF.